The rows below give T cell receptor beta chains drawn from one sample of a study of human T cells and chemical hapten exposure. MiXCR, run by TCRdb on the RACE reads, gives a single entry per CDR3 protein. The repertoire holds about 100,000 distinct CDR3 sequences, with roughly 10% as singletons. This specimen was whole blood, taken in connection with sensitization to the hapten diphenylcyclopropenone (DPC). The receptors here all came from a woman aged 40 to 50 with alopecia areata. Some clones in this sample may be carry-over from other donors' samples. CDR3s include the opening cysteine and the closing phenylalanine or tryptophan. Fields, in order: V gene, clone size, D gene, J gene, CDR3 DNA, CDR3 protein. A D gene is named only where the DNA matches it firmly. Clone size is shown for a subset of rows, as once, few, many or a class of expanded clone.

>TRBV6-5|many|.|TRBJ2-6
TGTGCCAGCAGTTACTCGGTTACTGGGGCCAACGTCCTGACTTTC
CASSYSVTGANVLTF
>TRBV18|many|TRBD1|TRBJ2-5
TGTGCCAGCTCCATGACGGGACAGGGCCCCGAGACCCAGTACTTC
CASSMTGQGPETQYF
>TRBV7-8|.|.|TRBJ1-2
TGTGCCAGCAGCCGAACCTTACAGGGTACGGGAGGCTACACCTTC
CASSRTLQGTGGYTF
>TRBV3-1|many|.|TRBJ2-2
TGTGCCAGCAGCCAACCTCGGGTGAACACCGGGGAGCTGTTTTTT
CASSQPRVNTGELFF
>TRBV29-1|.|.|TRBJ2-3
TGCAGCGTTGTGCCCGTCACAGATACGCAGTATTTT
CSVVPVTDTQYF
>TRBV10-3|few|.|TRBJ2-1
TGTGCCATCAGGGGGACGGAACTTTCATACAATGAGCAGTTCTTC
CAIRGTELSYNEQFF
>TRBV12-3/TRBV12-4|many|.|TRBJ2-7
TGTGCCAGCAGGCCCCCCCTGGGGGAGCAGTACGAGCAGTACTTC
CASRPPLGEQYEQYF
>TRBV28|.|.|TRBJ1-2
TGTGCCAGCAGTTTAAGACAGCTTGGGGGCTACACCTTC
CASSLRQLGGYTF
>TRBV7-9|.|TRBD1|TRBJ1-5
TGTGCCAGCAGCTTAGGTCGGACAGGGGGCGATCAGCCCCAGCATTTT
CASSLGRTGGDQPQHF
>TRBV7-6|.|.|TRBJ2-1
TGTGCCAGCAGCTTAGATGTTGGTGGGGGCGGTGAGCAGTTCTTC
CASSLDVGGGGEQFF
>TRBV28|few|TRBD2|TRBJ2-4
TGTGCCAGCAGTTCGAACCGGGGAGGGAAAAACATTCAGTACTTC
CASSSNRGGKNIQYF
>TRBV6-2/TRBV6-3|few|.|TRBJ1-5
TGTGCCAGCAGTTACCGGCAGGTTGGCAATCAGCCCCAGCATTTT
CASSYRQVGNQPQHF
>TRBV30|few|.|TRBJ2-5
TGTGCCTGGAGTGTACTCGAGACCCAGTACTTC
CAWSVLETQYF
>TRBV29-1|few|.|TRBJ2-5
TGCAGCCACCTTCGGGACGAACCACAAGAGACCCAGTACTTC
CSHLRDEPQETQYF